This passage covers 5 T cell receptor beta chains from one sample sequenced in a study of control samples from healthy donors and cancer patients. Profiling relied on immunoSEQ multiplex PCR, and the TCRdb table lists in-frame clones only, not all of them. The table includes about 160,000 clones, about 94% detected once. The specimen was PBMCs. These receptors were collected from a man aged 55 to 70 with colorectal cancer.

This clone turned up a few times. The J gene is TRBJ2-5, the V gene TRBV29-1; 8 bases align to TRBD1. Germline V gene sequence: CDR1 SQVTM, CDR2 ANQGSEA. The CDR3 is 15 amino acids. V was pared by 3 bases and J by 4 bases, with 10 bases of the junction left unmatched. In DNA, the CDR3 is TGCAGCGTTGAGGCCTCCAGGGGGCTCCGAGAGACCCAGTACTTC. Translated, it gives CSVEASRGLRETQYF.

J is TRBJ2-5 and V is TRBV25-1, with D unclear. The CDR3 is 12 residues long. V was pared by 4 bases and J by 5 bases, with 8 bases between. Germline CDR1 is MGHDK and CDR2 is SYGVNS. CDR3 residues: CASSGPGETQYF. The CDR3 nucleotides are TGTGCCAGCAGTGGGCCCGGTGAGACCCAGTACTTC.

This clone was picked up a small number of times. V usage is TRBV6-1 and J usage is TRBJ2-1; a possible D gene is TRBD1 (6 bases). CDR1 and CDR2 (germline): MNHNS, SASEGT. The CDR3 contains 16 residues. V lost 1 base and J 6 bases, leaving 16 bases between the germline ends. CDR3 DNA sequence: TGTGCCAGCAGTGAAGACACGTTAGGGACAAGCAATGAGCAGTTCTTC. This sequence encodes CASSEDTLGTSNEQFF.

The rearrangement joins TRBV7-9 to TRBJ1-1, with 9 bases matching TRBD1. CDR1 and CDR2 (germline): SEHNR, FQNEAQ (reference sequence). J gave up 8 bases and V 1 base, and 8 bases lay outside the gene matches. The CDR3 consists of 15 residues. The chain's CDR3 is CASSLEGTGGAEAFF. The CDR3 nucleotides read TGTGCCAGCAGCTTAGAAGGTACAGGGGGCGCCGAAGCTTTCTTT.

The chain couples TRBV9 to TRBJ1-1; D perhaps matches TRBD1 (6 bases). The germline CDR1 and CDR2 sequences are SGDLS and YYNGEE. The V end was cut by 4 bases, the J end by 4 bases, with 14 bases between. This CDR3 has 14 residues. The CDR3: CASSPRQGSTEAFF. In nucleotides, the CDR3 is TGTGCCAGCAGCCCCCGTCAGGGGAGCACTGAAGCTTTCTTT.